This T cell receptor (beta chain) comes out of a study of T cell responses to AZD1222 COVID-19 vaccine. Profiling relied on immunoSEQ multiplex PCR, and the TCRdb table lists in-frame clones only, not all of them. This table holds about 96,000 clones, 89% found once. V was pared by 4 bases and J by 8 bases, with 12 bases between. Per the germline V gene, CDR1 is LGHDT and CDR2 is YNNKEL (reference sequence). This CDR3 is built from 14 residues. On this clone itself: Its cognate antigen is unknown.

Study results and limitations: Only a handful of AZD1222 recipients, more than five in all, had baseline seropositivity.

The receptor was derived from an adult in good health. The rearrangement links TRBV3-1 (or the pseudogene TRBV3-2) to TRBJ1-6; D not resolved. Sequences were derived from peripheral blood, sampled on day 0 of AZD1222 vaccination. This chain's CDR3 is CASSLEGWDSPLHF. CDR3 bases: TGTGCCAGCAGCCTGGAGGGTTGGGATTCACCCCTCCACTTT.